The 24 T cell receptor beta chains in this list originate from one sample, sequenced in a study of radiation and T cells in renal cell carcinoma. Time point indicated: blood 2 weeks post-SBRT. Treatment: 15 Gy SBRT to primary tumor, nephrectomy 4 weeks later. The protocol was immunoSEQ multiplex PCR, while the TCRdb copy is restricted to in-frame clones and leaves out a portion. This table has roughly 130,000 clones, about 81% appearing once. This specimen was blood, taken from a patient whose treatment included radiotherapy and nephrectomy. The source is a woman in her sixties with renal cell carcinoma.

This clone has more than one count but fewer than ten. The V and J genes are TRBV15 and TRBJ1-3; 7 bases agree with TRBD1. The CDR3 covers 15 residues. In germline, CDR1 is LNHNV, CDR2 YYDKDF (reference sequence). Trimming cost V 5 bases and J 8 bases; bases outside gene matches: 12. This CDR3 reads CATSDNRAGGHTIYF. The CDR3 bases are TGTGCCACCAGCGACAACCGGGCAGGGGGACACACCATATATTTT.

J is TRBJ1-1 and V is TRBV2; TRBD1 aligns across 7 bases. The CDR3 is made up of 15 amino acids. Germline CDR1 and CDR2: SNHLY and FYNNEI. V was clipped by 6 bases and J by 3 bases; unmatched bases: 10. CDR3 region: CASSVQGGGYTEAFF. The CDR3 nucleotides read TGTGCCAGCAGCGTCCAGGGGGGGGGATACACTGAAGCTTTCTTT.

The rearrangement uses TRBV2 and TRBJ1-5; D ambiguous. This CDR3 is 14 amino acids long. CDR1 SNHLY and CDR2 FYNNEI come from the germline V gene. Trimming pared 1 base from V and 3 bases from J, leaving 7 bases between. The CDR3 here is CASSEGRVNQPQHF. In DNA, the CDR3 is TGTGCCAGCAGTGAAGGTCGGGTCAATCAGCCCCAGCATTTT.

The chain couples TRBV19 to TRBJ1-1, with TRBD1 matching 7 bases. CDR1 and CDR2 (germline): LNHDA, SQIVND (reference sequence). The CDR3 is made up of 15 amino acids. The V and J ends lost 6 bases and 1 base, in that order; junction bases with no gene match: 8. As DNA, the CDR3 is TGTGCCAGTAGCCCAACAGGGGCGACGAACACTGAAGCTTTCTTT. Translated, it gives CASSPTGATNTEAFF.

The chain combines TRBV5-1 with TRBJ1-1; 12 bases agree with TRBD1. The V gene's germline CDR1 is SGHRS and CDR2 YFSETQ. The junction had 1 base not matched to a gene; V was cut back by 0 bases and J by 1 base. There are 16 residues in the CDR3. CDR3 sequence: CASSLGDRGQNTEAFF. CDR3 coding DNA: TGCGCCAGCAGCTTGGGGGACAGGGGGCAGAACACTGAAGCTTTCTTT.

CDR3 DNA sequence: TGTGCCAGCTCACCGCCGAGCAGGAACGAGCAGTACTTC. It specifies CASSPPSRNEQYF. This chain uses TRBV18 with TRBJ2-7, with D uncertain. Trimming took off 3 bases at V and 5 bases at J, with 11 bases between the two ends. The CDR3 covers 13 residues. Germline lookup yields CDR1 KGHSH and CDR2 LQKENI.

V and J are TRBV28 and TRBJ1-1, with D possibly TRBD1 on 6 matching bases. Per the germline V gene, CDR1 is MDHEN and CDR2 is SYDVKM. The CDR3 runs 12 residues. V was shortened by 6 bases and J by 5 bases, with 10 bases between the two germline ends. CDR3 sequence: CASRSGVTEAFF. CDR3 in DNA: TGTGCCAGCAGGTCAGGGGTAACTGAAGCTTTCTTT. Using reference TRBV28 and TRBJ1-1 for the parts outside the CDR3, the full variable domain is DVKVTQSSRYLVKRTGEKVFLECVQDMDHENMFWYRQDPGLGLRLIYFSYDVKMKEKGDIPEGYSVSREKKERFSLILESASTNQTSMYLCASRSGVTEAFFGQGTRLTVV.

The rearrangement links TRBV5-4 to TRBJ2-7; TRBD2 matches 13 bases. CDR1 and CDR2 from the germline V gene are SGHNT and YYREEE (reference sequence). The CDR3 is 16 residues long. The ends lost 0 bases at V and 5 bases at J; junction bases unmatched: 5. The CDR3 sequence: CASSLGTSGGWNEQYF. In DNA form, the CDR3 reads TGTGCCAGCAGCTTGGGGACTAGCGGGGGCTGGAACGAGCAGTACTTC.

The chain recombines TRBV28 with TRBJ1-1, with D maybe TRBD1 (5 bases). The CDR3 has 15 amino acids. The germline V gene encodes CDR1 MDHEN and CDR2 SYDVKM. V shed 6 bases and J shed 1 base, with 15 bases lying between them. The CDR3 bases are TGTGCCAGCAGCTTCCGCGGGACTGCGAACACTGAAGCTTTCTTT. This codes for CASSFRGTANTEAFF. Supplemented by reference TRBV28 and TRBJ1-1, the full variable domain reads DVKVTQSSRYLVKRTGEKVFLECVQDMDHENMFWYRQDPGLGLRLIYFSYDVKMKEKGDIPEGYSVSREKKERFSLILESASTNQTSMYLCASSFRGTANTEAFFGQGTRLTVV.

The chain is built from TRBV19 and TRBJ2-7, with a tentative D call TRBD2 (6 bases). The CDR3 covers 13 residues. V lost 6 bases and J lost 1, with 10 bases in between. Germline lookup yields CDR1 LNHDA and CDR2 SQIVND (reference sequence). CDR3 loop: CASRGGLSYEQYF. The CDR3 DNA sequence: TGTGCCAGTAGGGGAGGCCTTTCCTACGAGCAGTACTTC. The full variable domain, with the rest looked up from reference TRBV19 and TRBJ2-7, is DGGITQSPKYLFRKEGQNVTLSCEQNLNHDAMYWYRQDPGQGLRLIYYSQIVNDFQKGDIAEGYSVSREKKESFPLTVTSAQKNPTAFYLCASRGGLSYEQYFGPGTRLTVT.

The rearrangement uses TRBV2 and TRBJ1-5; no definite D call. The length of the CDR3 is 15 residues. The germline V gene encodes CDR1 SNHLY and CDR2 FYNNEI. V was cut by 4 bases and J by 0 bases, with 10 bases left in between. CDR3 region: CASSARSDSNQPQHF. CDR3 DNA sequence: TGTGCCAGCAGTGCACGATCGGATAGCAATCAGCCCCAGCATTTT.

The chain uses TRBV29-1 and TRBJ2-5, with D perhaps matching TRBD1 (5 bases). This CDR3 is 12 amino acids long. Germline values: CDR1 SQVTM, CDR2 ANQGSEA. Trimming stripped 5 bases from V and 2 bases from J, with 9 bases between. Written as DNA, the CDR3 is TGCAGCGTTAGGGGCGGTCAAGAGACCCAGTACTTC. Encoded protein: CSVRGGQETQYF. Variable domain in full (rest from reference TRBV29-1 and TRBJ2-5): SAVISQKPSRDICQRGTSLTIQCQVDSQVTMMFWYRQQPGQSLTLIATANQGSEATYESGFVIDKFPISRPNLTFSTLTVSNMSPEDSSIYLCSVRGGQETQYFGPGTRLLVL.

The chain links TRBV28 to TRBJ1-4; 9 nucleotides line up with TRBD1. J was trimmed by 4 bases and V by 6 bases; bases with no gene match: 9. Germline V lookup: CDR1 MDHEN, CDR2 SYDVKM. The CDR3 runs 16 residues. The CDR3 DNA sequence: TGTGCCAGCAGCCTAAATCCGGGACAGGGTAATGAAAAACTGTTTTTT. Translating it yields CASSLNPGQGNEKLFF. Together with reference TRBV28 and TRBJ1-4, the CDR3 gives the full variable domain: DVKVTQSSRYLVKRTGEKVFLECVQDMDHENMFWYRQDPGLGLRLIYFSYDVKMKEKGDIPEGYSVSREKKERFSLILESASTNQTSMYLCASSLNPGQGNEKLFFGSGTQLSVL.

V is TRBV7-2 and J is TRBJ2-2, with 10 bases matching TRBD2. Germline CDR1 SGHTA, CDR2 FQGNSA. The CDR3 extends over 16 amino acids. V shed 4 bases, J shed 1 base, and the junction held 3 bases outside the gene matches. Here the CDR3 DNA reads TGTGCCAGCAGCTACCCTAGCGGGAGGAACACCGGGGAGCTGTTTTTT. It is translated as CASSYPSGRNTGELFF.

The CDR3 region has the DNA TGTGCCAGCAGCTTTGGAGGGCGTCAAGAGACCCAGTACTTC. It yields the protein CASSFGGRQETQYF. V is TRBV7-8 and J is TRBJ2-5, with TRBD2 as a possible D gene (6 bases). Germline-derived CDR1 and CDR2 are SGHVS and FQNEAQ. The CDR3 has 14 amino acids. Trimming shortened V by 3 bases and J by 2 bases, and 10 bases separated the two germline ends.

The chain joins TRBV4-1 to TRBJ1-5; 8 nucleotides agree with TRBD1. J gave up 3 bases and V 0 bases, and 13 bases lay outside the gene matches. Germline lookup yields CDR1 MGHRA and CDR2 YSYEKL. This CDR3 comprises 19 residues. DNA of the CDR3: TGCGCCAGCAGCCAAGATCCTAGCACCGGGACAGGTGCCAATCAGCCCCAGCATTTT. Translation gives CASSQDPSTGTGANQPQHF.

The chain links TRBV27 to TRBJ2-7; 12 bases align to TRBD2. V trimming: 4 bases; J trimming: 0 bases; junction bases outside the gene matches: 7. The germline V gene has CDR1 MNHEY and CDR2 SMNVEV (reference sequence). The CDR3 is 17 residues long. The CDR3 reads CASSSSGLAGASYEQYF. The CDR3 bases are TGTGCCAGCAGTTCCTCGGGACTAGCGGGTGCCTCCTACGAGCAGTACTTC.

The genes are TRBV19 and TRBJ1-2; the match to TRBD1 covers 7 bases. CDR1 is LNHDA, CDR2 SQIVND, per germline (reference sequence). Trimming took 4 bases from V and 9 from J; bases not matched to a gene: 14. This CDR3 comprises 15 residues. The CDR3 here is CASSNPGTALGSYTF. The CDR3, as DNA: TGTGCCAGTAGTAACCCTGGGACAGCCCTCGGGAGCTACACCTTC.

The V and J genes are TRBV5-1 and TRBJ2-1, with 11 bases fitting TRBD2. There are 15 residues in the CDR3. Per the germline V gene, CDR1 is SGHRS and CDR2 is YFSETQ. The V segment lost 0 bases and the J segment 11 bases; nucleotides outside the gene matches: 7. The CDR3 reads CASSLEGLAGGQQFF. CDR3 coding DNA: TGCGCCAGCAGCTTGGAGGGTCTAGCGGGGGGACAGCAGTTCTTC.

This chain uses TRBV5-4 with TRBJ2-7; 8 nucleotides align to TRBD2. CDR3 size: 12 residues. Germline CDR1 is SGHNT and CDR2 is YYREEE (reference sequence). Losses at the gene ends were 4 bases for V and 6 bases for J; bases not matched to a gene: 3. In DNA form, the CDR3 reads TGTGCCAGCAGCGCGGGGGGCGGCGAGCAGTACTTC. Amino acid sequence: CASSAGGGEQYF.

The chain carries TRBV5-1 and TRBJ1-2, with TRBD1 identical over 10 bases. The junction had 3 bases not matched to a gene; V was cut back by 4 bases and J by 6 bases. The CDR3 consists of 13 residues. CDR1 SGHRS and CDR2 YFSETQ come from the germline V gene. CDR3 region: CASSLTGGNGYTF. For the CDR3, the DNA is TGCGCCAGCAGCCTGACAGGGGGCAATGGCTACACCTTC.

V is TRBV20-1 and J is TRBJ2-7; 8 nucleotides match TRBD1. The CDR3 spans 11 residues. J was trimmed by 7 bases and V by 6 bases; bases with no gene match: 5. Germline V gene lookup returns CDR1 DFQATT and CDR2 SNEGSKA (reference sequence). CDR3 residues: CSAGQGGEQYF. In DNA, the CDR3 is TGCAGTGCCGGACAGGGCGGGGAGCAGTACTTC.

The chain has TRBV6-5 and TRBJ1-6; 7 positions match TRBD1. The V and J ends lost 4 bases and 0 bases, in that order; junction bases with no gene match: 3. The CDR3 covers 16 residues. In germline, CDR1 is MNHEY, CDR2 SVGAGI. The CDR3 DNA follows: TGTGCCAGCAGTTGGGACAGTAGCTCCTATAATTCACCCCTCCACTTT. It translates to CASSWDSSSYNSPLHF.

The genes are TRBV2 and TRBJ1-5; no clear D gene. V lost 3 bases and J 9 bases, leaving 12 bases between the germline ends. The germline V gene has CDR1 SNHLY and CDR2 FYNNEI. The CDR3 sequence is 13 residues long. CDR3: CASSERTGWPQHF. In nucleotides, the CDR3 is TGTGCCAGCAGTGAGAGGACGGGATGGCCCCAGCATTTT.